A single T cell receptor beta chain is shown here with its context. The CDR3 is made up of 15 amino acids. V was trimmed by 4 bases and J by 6 bases, leaving 18 bases between them. Per the germline V gene, CDR1 is LGHDT and CDR2 is YNNKEL (reference sequence). The sample originates from a study of T cells after yellow fever vaccination. Across the whole study: Preparation of fractions with low cell numbers was performed using SMART-Seq v4 Ultra Low Input.

In making TCR cDNA, 5'RACE template switching added a universal primer site and UMIs to it. One entry per CDR3 protein, called by TCRdb with MiXCR from the 5' RACE reads. The profile covers under 550,000 distinct CDR3 sequences, with just over 20% appearing a single time and roughly a sixth taken by the ten largest. The receptor's source is a man aged 18 to 30 who received the YFV17D yellow fever vaccine. The chain combines TRBV3-1 with TRBJ2-5; tentative D call: TRBD1 (6 bases). This specimen was PBMCs, taken around 3 weeks after the first yellow fever vaccination. CDR3 DNA: TGTGCCAGCAGCCGAACCGAGGGGGTTGGGCAGACCCAGTACTTC. Its protein product is CASSRTEGVGQTQYF.